This T cell receptor beta chain was captured in a study of neurological immune-mediated disorders. Trimming took off 4 bases at V and 7 bases at J, with 16 bases between the two ends. CDR3 length equals 14 residues. Germline V gives CDR1 MGHDK, CDR2 SYGVNS. TCRdb processed the 5' RACE reads anew with MiXCR; each CDR3 protein has one entry. The data hold roughly 49,000 distinct CDR3 sequences, with around 13% observed a single time. Specified time point: longitudinal time-point 2. This clonotype was seen ten or more times. The receptor was isolated from a male donor with HTLV-1-associated myelopathy (HAM/TSP). Sequencing used PBMCs. The chain couples TRBV25-1 to TRBJ1-1; D perhaps matches TRBD1 (6 bases). CDR3: CASSADRRPGEAFF. DNA for the CDR3: TGTGCCAGCAGTGCTGACAGGCGGCCCGGTGAAGCTTTCTTT.